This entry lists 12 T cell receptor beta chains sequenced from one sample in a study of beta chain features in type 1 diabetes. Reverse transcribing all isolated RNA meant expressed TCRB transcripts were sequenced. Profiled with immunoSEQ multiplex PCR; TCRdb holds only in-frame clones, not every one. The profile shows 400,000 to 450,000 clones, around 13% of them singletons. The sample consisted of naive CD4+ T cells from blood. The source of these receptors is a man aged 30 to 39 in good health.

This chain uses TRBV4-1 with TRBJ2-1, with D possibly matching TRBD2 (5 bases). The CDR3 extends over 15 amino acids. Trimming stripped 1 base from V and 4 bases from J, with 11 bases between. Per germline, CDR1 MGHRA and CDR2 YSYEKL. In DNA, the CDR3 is TGCGCCAGCAGCCAAGTCGGGGTCCCTTACAATGAGCAGTTCTTC. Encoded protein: CASSQVGVPYNEQFF.

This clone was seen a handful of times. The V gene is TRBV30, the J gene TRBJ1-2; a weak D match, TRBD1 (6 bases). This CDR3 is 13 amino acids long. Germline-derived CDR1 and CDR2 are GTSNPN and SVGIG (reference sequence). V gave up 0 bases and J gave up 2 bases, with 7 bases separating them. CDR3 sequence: CAWSVTGNYGYTF. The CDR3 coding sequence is TGTGCCTGGAGTGTTACAGGGAACTATGGCTACACCTTC.

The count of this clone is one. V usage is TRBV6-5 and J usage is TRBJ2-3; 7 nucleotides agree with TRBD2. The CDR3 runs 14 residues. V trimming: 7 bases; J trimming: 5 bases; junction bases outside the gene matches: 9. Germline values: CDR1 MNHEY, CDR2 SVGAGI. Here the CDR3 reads CASKRGRGGDTQYF. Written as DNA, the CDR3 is TGTGCCAGCAAACGGGGCCGCGGGGGAGATACGCAGTATTTT.

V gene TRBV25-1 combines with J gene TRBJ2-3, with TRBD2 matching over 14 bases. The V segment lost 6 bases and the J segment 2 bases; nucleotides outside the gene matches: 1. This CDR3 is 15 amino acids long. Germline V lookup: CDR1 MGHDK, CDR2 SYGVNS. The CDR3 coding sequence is TGTGCCAGCAGGGGACTAGCGGGGGTCACAGATACGCAGTATTTT. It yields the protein CASRGLAGVTDTQYF. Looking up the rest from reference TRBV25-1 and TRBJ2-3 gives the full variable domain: EADIYQTPRYLVIGTGKKITLECSQTMGHDKMYWYQQDPGMELHLIHYSYGVNSTEKGDLSSESTVSRIRTEHFPLTLESARPSHTSQYLCASRGLAGVTDTQYFGPGTRLTVL.

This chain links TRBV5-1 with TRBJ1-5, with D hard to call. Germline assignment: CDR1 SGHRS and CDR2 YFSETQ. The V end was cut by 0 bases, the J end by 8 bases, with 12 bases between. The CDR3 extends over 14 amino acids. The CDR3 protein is CASSLEGPREPQHF. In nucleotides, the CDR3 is TGCGCCAGCAGCTTGGAAGGGCCAAGGGAGCCCCAGCATTTT.

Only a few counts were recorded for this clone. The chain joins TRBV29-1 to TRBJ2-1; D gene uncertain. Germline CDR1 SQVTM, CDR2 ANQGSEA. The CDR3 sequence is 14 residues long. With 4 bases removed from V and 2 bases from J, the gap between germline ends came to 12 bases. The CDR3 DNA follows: TGCAGCGTTGTTCCAAGCATAACCTACAATGAGCAGTTCTTC. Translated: CSVVPSITYNEQFF.

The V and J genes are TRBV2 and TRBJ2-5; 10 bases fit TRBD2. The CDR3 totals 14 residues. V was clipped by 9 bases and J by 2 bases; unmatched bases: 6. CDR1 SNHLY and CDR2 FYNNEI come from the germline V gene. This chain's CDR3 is CASQLAGSQETQYF. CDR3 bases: TGTGCCAGTCAACTAGCGGGATCTCAAGAGACCCAGTACTTC. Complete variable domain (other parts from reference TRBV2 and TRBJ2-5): EPEVTQTPSHQVTQMGQEVILRCVPISNHLYFYWYRQILGQKVEFLVSFYNNEISEKSEIFDDQFSVERPDGSNFTLKIRSTKLEDSAMYFCASQLAGSQETQYFGPGTRLLVL.

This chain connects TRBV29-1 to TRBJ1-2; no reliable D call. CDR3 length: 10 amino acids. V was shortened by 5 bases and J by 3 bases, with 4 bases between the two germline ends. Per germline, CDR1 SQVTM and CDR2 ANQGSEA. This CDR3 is CSVFDYGYTF. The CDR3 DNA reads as TGCAGCGTTTTTGACTATGGCTACACCTTC.

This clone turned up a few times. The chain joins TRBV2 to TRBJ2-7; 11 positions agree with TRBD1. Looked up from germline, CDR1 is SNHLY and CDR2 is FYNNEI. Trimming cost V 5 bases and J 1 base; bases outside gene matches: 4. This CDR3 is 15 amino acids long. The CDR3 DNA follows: TGTGCCAGCAGTACCGGGACAGGGGGTTCCTACGAGCAGTACTTC. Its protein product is CASSTGTGGSYEQYF.

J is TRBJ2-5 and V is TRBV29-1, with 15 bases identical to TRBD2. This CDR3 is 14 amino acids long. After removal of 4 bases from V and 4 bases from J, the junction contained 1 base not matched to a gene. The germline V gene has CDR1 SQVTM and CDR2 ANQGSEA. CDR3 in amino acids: CSVGGLAGGETQYF. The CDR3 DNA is TGCAGCGTTGGGGGACTAGCGGGAGGAGAGACCCAGTACTTC.

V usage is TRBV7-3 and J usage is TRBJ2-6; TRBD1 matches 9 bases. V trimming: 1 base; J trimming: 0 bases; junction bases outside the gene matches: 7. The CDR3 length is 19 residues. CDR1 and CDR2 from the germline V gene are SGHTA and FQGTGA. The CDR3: CASSLNPPGQGSGANVLTF. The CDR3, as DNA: TGTGCCAGCAGCTTAAATCCTCCGGGACAGGGCTCTGGGGCCAACGTCCTGACTTTC.

CDR3 DNA: TGTGCCAGCAGCTTAGGACAGCTCAACTACGAGCAGTACTTC. Protein sequence: CASSLGQLNYEQYF. The gene calls are TRBV11-2 and TRBJ2-7; tentative D call: TRBD1 (5 bases). The CDR3 extends over 14 amino acids. CDR1 is SGHAT, CDR2 FQNNGV, per germline. With 1 base removed from V and 3 bases from J, the gap between germline ends came to 10 bases.